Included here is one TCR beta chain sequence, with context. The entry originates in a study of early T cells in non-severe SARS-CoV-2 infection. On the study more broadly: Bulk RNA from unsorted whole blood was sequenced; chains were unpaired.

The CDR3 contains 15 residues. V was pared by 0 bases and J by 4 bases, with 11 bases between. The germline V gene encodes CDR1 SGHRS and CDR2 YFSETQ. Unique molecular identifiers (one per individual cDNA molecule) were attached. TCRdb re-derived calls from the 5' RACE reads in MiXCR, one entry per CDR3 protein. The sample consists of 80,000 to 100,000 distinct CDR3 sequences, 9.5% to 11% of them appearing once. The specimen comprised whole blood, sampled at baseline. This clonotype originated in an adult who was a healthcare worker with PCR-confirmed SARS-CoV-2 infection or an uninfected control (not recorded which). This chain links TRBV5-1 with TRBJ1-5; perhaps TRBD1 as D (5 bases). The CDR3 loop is CASSLAGGSNQPQHF. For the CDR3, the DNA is TGCGCCAGCAGCTTGGCCGGGGGGAGTAATCAGCCCCAGCATTTT.